The 7 T cell receptor beta chains below were found in one sample sequenced in a study of shared T cell receptors in the human thymus. Sequencing was performed with immunoSEQ multiplex PCR; in TCRdb, only in-frame clones are kept and a portion is missing. In the table there are more than 550,000 clones, about 87% of which are singletons. These data also formed part of another study, on human thymus T cells.

Specimen: thymocytes. Source of these receptors: a boy less than two years old with a congenital heart defect.

The genes are TRBV27 and TRBJ1-4; 8 nucleotides match TRBD1. Germline CDR1 MNHEY, CDR2 SMNVEV (reference sequence). V trimming: 3 bases; J trimming: 8 bases; junction bases outside the gene matches: 5. The CDR3 is 14 amino acids. The CDR3 reads CASSLSGGGEKLFF. In DNA, the CDR3 is TGTGCCAGCAGTTTGTCAGGGGGCGGCGAAAAACTGTTTTTT.

This chain connects TRBV12-1 to TRBJ1-3; no DNA check was done on the table's D call, TRBD1. TRBV12-1 is marked as a pseudogene. The CDR3 runs to 16 residues. The CDR3 bases are TGTGCCAGCAGCTTTCAGGGGGCCAGATCTGGAAACACCATATATTTT. Its protein is CASSFQGARSGNTIYF.

The rearrangement links TRBV5-1 to TRBJ2-1; tentatively, D is TRBD2 (6 bases). Germline CDR1 is SGHRS and CDR2 is YFSETQ. This CDR3 is built from 16 residues. Between the trimmed V and J ends, which lost 3 bases and 7 bases, there was a span of 20 bases. The CDR3 loop reads CASSSLRVAASNEQFF. DNA for the CDR3: TGCGCCAGCAGCTCCCTTAGGGTAGCGGCGTCTAATGAGCAGTTCTTC.

This chain joins TRBV19 and TRBJ2-5, with 8 positions matching TRBD2. This CDR3 has 17 amino acids. After removal of 4 bases from V and 1 base from J, the junction contained 11 bases not matched to a gene. Germline V CDR1 and CDR2: LNHDA, SQIVND (reference sequence). The CDR3 is CASSKKDPSGLQETQYF. The CDR3 DNA is TGTGCCAGTAGTAAAAAGGATCCTAGCGGGCTCCAAGAGACCCAGTACTTC.

This clone was recorded once. This chain connects TRBV11-2 to TRBJ2-2; no reliable D call. The germline V gene has CDR1 SGHAT and CDR2 FQNNGV. The CDR3 contains 14 residues. V was shortened by 3 bases and J by 5 bases, with 10 bases between the two germline ends. The CDR3: CASSFGRFTGELFF. The CDR3 DNA follows: TGTGCCAGCAGCTTCGGTCGTTTTACCGGGGAGCTGTTTTTT.

The chain has TRBV7-8 and TRBJ2-7, with 10 nucleotides matching TRBD2. The CDR3 sequence is 15 residues long. CDR1 and CDR2 from the germline V gene are SGHVS and FQNEAQ. The J segment lost 3 bases and the V segment lost 2 bases, leaving 4 bases of the junction unmatched. In nucleotides, the CDR3 is TGTGCCAGCAGCTTATTGGCTAGCGGGGGCTACGAGCAGTACTTC. It codes for CASSLLASGGYEQYF.

This clone was counted once. The J gene is TRBJ1-2, the V gene TRBV6-1; 12 bases are a match to TRBD1. The length of the CDR3 is 16 residues. The ends lost 0 bases at V and 5 bases at J; junction bases unmatched: 4. Germline-derived CDR1 and CDR2 are MNHNS and SASEGT. The CDR3 DNA reads as TGTGCCAGCAGTGAAGCGGGACAGGGGGCTCGGTATGGCTACACCTTC. It yields the protein CASSEAGQGARYGYTF.